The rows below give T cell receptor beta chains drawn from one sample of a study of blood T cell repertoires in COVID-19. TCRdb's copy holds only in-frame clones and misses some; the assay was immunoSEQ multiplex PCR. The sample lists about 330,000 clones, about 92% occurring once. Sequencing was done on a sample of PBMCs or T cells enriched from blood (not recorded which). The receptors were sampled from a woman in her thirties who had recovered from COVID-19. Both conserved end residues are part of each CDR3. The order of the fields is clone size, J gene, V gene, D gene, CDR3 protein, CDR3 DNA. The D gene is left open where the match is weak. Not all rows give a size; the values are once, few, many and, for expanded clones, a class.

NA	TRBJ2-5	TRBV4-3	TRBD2	CASSGRLAGARGETQYF	TGCGCCAGCAGTGGGAGACTAGCGGGGGCGAGGGGAGAGACCCAGTACTTC
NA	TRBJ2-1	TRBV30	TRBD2	CAWSRGVAYNEQFF	TGTGCCTGGAGTCGGGGGGTGGCCTACAATGAGCAGTTCTTC
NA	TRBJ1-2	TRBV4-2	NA	CASSSRRGVDYGYTF	TGTGCCAGCAGCAGCCGTAGGGGCGTAGACTATGGCTACACCTTC
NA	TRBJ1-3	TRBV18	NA	CASSPSLTGSGNTIYF	TGTGCCAGCTCACCCTCCTTGACAGGTTCAGGAAACACCATATATTTT
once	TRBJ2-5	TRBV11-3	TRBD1	CASSLASGTEETQYF	TGTGCCAGCAGCCTAGCTTCCGGGACAGAAGAGACCCAGTACTTC
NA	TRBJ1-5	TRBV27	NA	CASSRDINQPQHF	TGTGCCAGCAGTCGGGATATCAATCAGCCCCAGCATTTT
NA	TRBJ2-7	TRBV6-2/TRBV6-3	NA	CASSLGGKGPEQYF	TGTGCCAGCAGTTTGGGCGGGAAGGGACCCGAGCAGTACTTC
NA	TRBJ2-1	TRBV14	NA	CASSQDPPILSYNEQFF	TGTGCCAGCAGCCAAGATCCCCCTATACTCTCCTACAATGAGCAGTTCTTC
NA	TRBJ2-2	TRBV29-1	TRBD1	CSVTTGATGELFF	TGCAGCGTGACCACAGGGGCCACCGGGGAGCTGTTTTTT
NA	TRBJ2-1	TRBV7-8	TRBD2	CASSLAGGLAGVHEQFF	TGTGCCAGCAGCTTAGCAGGGGGACTAGCGGGAGTACATGAGCAGTTCTTC
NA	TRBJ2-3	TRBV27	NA	CASRLRAGGFTDTQYF	TGTGCCAGCCGATTACGGGCAGGAGGATTCACAGATACGCAGTATTTT
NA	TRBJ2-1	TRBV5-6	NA	CASSSDRTEQFF	TGTGCCAGCAGCTCTGACAGAACTGAGCAGTTCTTC
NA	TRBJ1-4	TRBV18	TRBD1	CASSPLRGQGEKLFF	TGTGCCAGCTCACCATTGAGGGGGCAAGGTGAAAAACTGTTTTTT
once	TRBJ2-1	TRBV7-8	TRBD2	CASSFGGSSYNEQFF	TGTGCCAGCAGCTTCGGGGGGAGCTCCTACAATGAGCAGTTCTTC
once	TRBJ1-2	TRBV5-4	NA	CASSLAPTGGYGYTF	TGTGCCAGCAGCTTGGCCCCGACAGGTGGCTATGGCTACACCTTC
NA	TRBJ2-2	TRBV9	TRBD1	CASSVWAGGTGELFF	TGTGCCAGCAGCGTATGGGCAGGGGGCACCGGGGAGCTGTTTTTT
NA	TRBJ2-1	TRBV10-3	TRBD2	CAISATSGEGEQFF	TGTGCCATCAGTGCGACTAGCGGGGAAGGTGAGCAGTTCTTC
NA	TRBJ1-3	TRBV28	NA	CASSLRLQGSIGNTIYF	TGTGCCAGCAGTTTGAGGTTGCAGGGAAGTATTGGAAACACCATATATTTT